This entry describes one TCR beta chain. Sequencing targeted TCR beta in blood CD8+ and CD4+ T cells. Controls were age- and sex-matched healthy donors. The data derive from a study of CD8 T cells in Susac syndrome. V lost 1 base, J lost 4 bases, and 4 bases lay in between. From germline, CDR1 is SGHRS and CDR2 YFSETQ. The CDR3 totals 12 residues. A quantity of about 0.5 to 1 ug RNA underwent reverse transcription using random hexamers. Amplification of TCR beta CDR3 spanned 54 Vbeta and 13 Jbeta via immunoSEQ multiplex PCR. TCRdb redid the calling of the immunoSEQ multiplex PCR reads with MiXCR, one entry per CDR3 protein. Of 150,000 to 200,000 distinct CDR3 sequences in the sample, 93% are singletons; the top ten hold more than 0.13%.

This TCR was recovered from a human donor in good health. The sample consisted of CD4+ T cells from PBMCs. This chain links TRBV5-1 with TRBJ2-3; D is unresolved. Here the CDR3 reads CASSLPADTQYF. In nucleotides, the CDR3 is TGCGCCAGCAGCTTGCCGGCAGATACGCAGTATTTT. Looking up the rest from reference TRBV5-1 and TRBJ2-3 gives the full variable domain: KAGVTQTPRYLIKTRGQQVTLSCSPISGHRSVSWYQQTPGQGLQFLFEYFSETQRNKGNFPGRFSGRQFSNSRSEMNVSTLELGDSALYLCASSLPADTQYFGPGTRLTVL.